These T cell receptor beta chains were read from a single sample in a study of a mutant IDH1 vaccine in newly diagnosed glioma. Here immunoSEQ multiplex PCR was the method, and the copy in TCRdb shows in-frame clones only, minus some. The sample carries fewer than 75,000 clones, about 88% recorded once. For these receptors, no antigen is known. This specimen consisted of PBMCs, obtained from a glioma patient whose treatment included an IDH1 peptide vaccine. The receptors stem from a woman aged 50 to 65 with glioma. Both conserved end residues are part of each CDR3. Each record gives: CDR3 protein, CDR3 DNA, V gene, clone size, J gene, D gene. A D gene is named only where the DNA matches it firmly. Rows give clone size only sometimes, using once, few, many, or a class for an expanded clone.

CDR3 protein: CASRPPTSGSPYEQYF
CDR3 DNA: TGCGCCAGCAGACCCCCGACTAGCGGGTCGCCCTACGAGCAGTACTTC
V gene: TRBV10-2
clone size: -
J gene: TRBJ2-7
D gene: TRBD2

CDR3 protein: CASSSAGTGTFIADTQYF
CDR3 DNA: TGTGCCAGCAGCTCAGCCGGGACAGGGACATTTATCGCAGATACGCAGTATTTT
V gene: TRBV7-2
clone size: -
J gene: TRBJ2-3
D gene: TRBD1

CDR3 protein: CASSHGTGGNTIYF
CDR3 DNA: TGCGCCAGCAGTCACGGGACAGGGGGAAACACCATATATTTT
V gene: TRBV4-1
clone size: -
J gene: TRBJ1-3
D gene: TRBD1

CDR3 protein: CASSPTVPSYEQYF
CDR3 DNA: TGTGCCAGCAGCCCGACAGTCCCCTCCTACGAGCAGTACTTC
V gene: TRBV5-7
clone size: few
J gene: TRBJ2-7
D gene: -

CDR3 protein: CASSTRIGELFF
CDR3 DNA: TGTGCCAGCAGTACCCGGATCGGGGAGCTGTTTTTT
V gene: TRBV25-1
clone size: -
J gene: TRBJ2-2
D gene: -

CDR3 protein: CASSWAGTVAGTQYF
CDR3 DNA: TGTGCCAGCAGCTGGGCCGGGACGGTCGCCGGTACCCAGTACTTC
V gene: TRBV5-6
clone size: -
J gene: TRBJ2-5
D gene: -

CDR3 protein: CASSSGGGSGEQYF
CDR3 DNA: TGTGCCAGCAGCTCTGGGGGGGGCTCAGGCGAGCAGTACTTC
V gene: TRBV7-9
clone size: -
J gene: TRBJ2-7
D gene: -

CDR3 protein: CASRTSGGVRVGF
CDR3 DNA: TGTGCCTCTAGAACTAGCGGGGGGGTTCGAGTGGGCTTC
V gene: TRBV28
clone size: few
J gene: TRBJ2-7
D gene: TRBD2

CDR3 protein: CASSEALRIPQPQHF
CDR3 DNA: TGTGCCAGCAGTGAAGCGCTTAGGATCCCGCAGCCCCAGCATTTT
V gene: TRBV2
clone size: -
J gene: TRBJ1-5
D gene: -

CDR3 protein: CASNSYRDPGNTIYF
CDR3 DNA: TGTGCCAGTAATTCTTACAGGGATCCCGGAAACACCATATATTTT
V gene: TRBV19
clone size: -
J gene: TRBJ1-3
D gene: -

CDR3 protein: CASSRGPMNTEAFF
CDR3 DNA: TGTGCCAGCAGCCGGGGGCCGATGAACACTGAAGCTTTCTTT
V gene: TRBV4-2
clone size: once
J gene: TRBJ1-1
D gene: -

CDR3 protein: CASTMTSGANEQFF
CDR3 DNA: TGCGCCAGCACCATGACTAGCGGGGCCAATGAGCAGTTCTTC
V gene: TRBV5-1
clone size: -
J gene: TRBJ2-1
D gene: TRBD2

CDR3 protein: CATSRDKGSNQPQHF
CDR3 DNA: TGTGCCACCAGCAGAGATAAAGGTAGCAATCAGCCCCAGCATTTT
V gene: TRBV15
clone size: medium-sized
J gene: TRBJ1-5
D gene: -

CDR3 protein: CASSQEGSYGYTF
CDR3 DNA: TGCGCCAGCAGCCAAGAAGGCAGCTATGGCTACACCTTC
V gene: TRBV4-3
clone size: -
J gene: TRBJ1-2
D gene: -

CDR3 protein: CASSVTGTGANGYTF
CDR3 DNA: TGTGCCAGCAGCGTTACCGGGACAGGGGCAAATGGCTACACCTTC
V gene: TRBV6-5
clone size: -
J gene: TRBJ1-2
D gene: TRBD1

CDR3 protein: CAWSVRLAGGLNTGELFF
CDR3 DNA: TGTGCCTGGAGTGTACGGCTAGCGGGGGGGCTGAACACCGGGGAGCTGTTTTTT
V gene: TRBV30
clone size: -
J gene: TRBJ2-2
D gene: TRBD2

CDR3 protein: CASSLSGAREKLFF
CDR3 DNA: TGCGCCAGCAGCTTATCAGGGGCGCGAGAAAAACTGTTTTTT
V gene: TRBV5-1
clone size: -
J gene: TRBJ1-4
D gene: -

CDR3 protein: CASSERDSLLSTDTQYF
CDR3 DNA: TGTGCCAGCAGTGAAAGGGACAGTCTCCTCAGCACAGATACGCAGTATTTT
V gene: TRBV6-1
clone size: few
J gene: TRBJ2-3
D gene: TRBD1

CDR3 protein: CAISASGGRVTDTQYF
CDR3 DNA: TGTGCCATCAGTGCTTCAGGGGGTCGTGTCACAGATACGCAGTATTTT
V gene: TRBV10-3
clone size: -
J gene: TRBJ2-3
D gene: TRBD1

CDR3 protein: CASSEANNSPLHF
CDR3 DNA: TGTGCCAGCTCCGAAGCGAATAATTCACCCCTCCACTTT
V gene: TRBV25-1
clone size: -
J gene: TRBJ1-6
D gene: -

CDR3 protein: CSARGGTQLHF
CDR3 DNA: TGCAGTGCTAGAGGCGGGACACAACTCCACTTT
V gene: TRBV20-1
clone size: -
J gene: TRBJ1-6
D gene: -

CDR3 protein: CASSLIGSSYEQYF
CDR3 DNA: TGTGCCAGCAGCCTCATAGGGAGTTCCTACGAGCAGTACTTC
V gene: TRBV9
clone size: -
J gene: TRBJ2-7
D gene: -

CDR3 protein: CASSPWGGKTEAFF
CDR3 DNA: TGTGCCAGCAGCCCATGGGGTGGGAAGACTGAAGCTTTCTTT
V gene: TRBV28
clone size: -
J gene: TRBJ1-1
D gene: -

CDR3 protein: CSTRTRSGAFF
CDR3 DNA: TGCAGCACCCGGACAAGGTCCGGAGCTTTCTTT
V gene: TRBV29-1
clone size: once
J gene: TRBJ1-1
D gene: -

CDR3 protein: CASSNREGDYTEAFF
CDR3 DNA: TGTGCCAGCAGCAACCGGGAGGGGGATTACACTGAAGCTTTCTTT
V gene: TRBV11-3
clone size: -
J gene: TRBJ1-1
D gene: -

CDR3 protein: CASSLLGQPTDTQYF
CDR3 DNA: TGCGCCAGCAGCCTCCTAGGACAGCCAACAGATACGCAGTATTTT
V gene: TRBV4-1
clone size: -
J gene: TRBJ2-3
D gene: -

CDR3 protein: CASILGQGWGYTF
CDR3 DNA: TGTGCCAGCATCCTTGGACAGGGCTGGGGCTACACCTTC
V gene: TRBV6-1
clone size: -
J gene: TRBJ1-2
D gene: TRBD1

CDR3 protein: CASSQDFRTEAFF
CDR3 DNA: TGCGCCAGCAGCCAAGATTTCCGCACTGAAGCTTTCTTT
V gene: TRBV4-3
clone size: -
J gene: TRBJ1-1
D gene: -

CDR3 protein: CASSEDRQLEQYF
CDR3 DNA: TGTGCCAGCAGTGAGGACAGGCAGCTCGAGCAGTACTTC
V gene: TRBV27
clone size: -
J gene: TRBJ2-7
D gene: TRBD1

CDR3 protein: CASSHGQGRTGELFF
CDR3 DNA: TGTGCCAGCAGCCATGGACAGGGGAGGACCGGGGAGCTGTTTTTT
V gene: TRBV11-3
clone size: -
J gene: TRBJ2-2
D gene: TRBD1

CDR3 protein: CASSSRRELPLHF
CDR3 DNA: TGTGCCAGCAGTTCTCGACGGGAATTACCCCTCCACTTT
V gene: TRBV27
clone size: -
J gene: TRBJ1-6
D gene: -

CDR3 protein: CASNHRGPGNTIYF
CDR3 DNA: TGTGCCAGCAACCACAGGGGACCTGGAAACACCATATATTTT
V gene: TRBV6-6
clone size: -
J gene: TRBJ1-3
D gene: TRBD1

CDR3 protein: CASSVEGSDGYTF
CDR3 DNA: TGTGCCAGCTCAGTCGAGGGTTCAGATGGCTACACCTTC
V gene: TRBV18
clone size: -
J gene: TRBJ1-2
D gene: -

CDR3 protein: CASSLTGGGYTF
CDR3 DNA: TGCGCCAGCAGCCTAACAGGGGGCGGCTACACCTTC
V gene: TRBV5-1
clone size: few
J gene: TRBJ1-2
D gene: TRBD1

CDR3 protein: CASSAGYSGNTGTDTQYF
CDR3 DNA: TGTGCCAGCAGCGCTGGTTATTCGGGGAACACCGGCACAGATACGCAGTATTTT
V gene: TRBV9
clone size: -
J gene: TRBJ2-3
D gene: -

CDR3 protein: CASSLGQGSYGYTF
CDR3 DNA: TGTGCCAGCAGTCTGGGACAGGGAAGTTATGGCTACACCTTC
V gene: TRBV6-5
clone size: -
J gene: TRBJ1-2
D gene: TRBD1

CDR3 protein: CASRTRGGGGQQETQYF
CDR3 DNA: TGTGCCAGCAGGACCCGGGGGGGAGGGGGCCAACAAGAGACCCAGTACTTC
V gene: TRBV7-9
clone size: -
J gene: TRBJ2-5
D gene: -

CDR3 protein: CSVLTGVGNTIYF
CDR3 DNA: TGCAGCGTATTGACAGGGGTCGGAAACACCATATATTTT
V gene: TRBV29-1
clone size: -
J gene: TRBJ1-3
D gene: TRBD1

CDR3 protein: CASSLVRGEQETQYF
CDR3 DNA: TGTGCCAGCAGTTTGGTCAGGGGGGAACAAGAGACCCAGTACTTC
V gene: TRBV28
clone size: -
J gene: TRBJ2-5
D gene: -

CDR3 protein: CASSLDPGANNSPLHF
CDR3 DNA: TGCGCCAGCAGCTTAGACCCCGGGGCCAATAATTCACCCCTCCACTTC
V gene: TRBV5-1
clone size: -
J gene: TRBJ1-6
D gene: -

CDR3 protein: CAWNRRTGELFF
CDR3 DNA: TGTGCCTGGAATCGCAGAACCGGGGAGCTGTTTTTT
V gene: TRBV30
clone size: few
J gene: TRBJ2-2
D gene: -

CDR3 protein: CASSPLAGGSSGANVLTF
CDR3 DNA: TGTGCCAGCAGTCCTCTAGCGGGGGGTAGCTCTGGGGCCAACGTCCTGACTTTC
V gene: TRBV25-1
clone size: -
J gene: TRBJ2-6
D gene: TRBD2

CDR3 protein: CASSQGVSNQPQHF
CDR3 DNA: TGTGCCAGCAGCCAAGGGGTTAGCAATCAGCCCCAGCATTTT
V gene: TRBV7-2
clone size: few
J gene: TRBJ1-5
D gene: -

CDR3 protein: CASSSQEGYEQYF
CDR3 DNA: TGTGCCAGCAGCTCCCAGGAGGGCTACGAGCAGTACTTC
V gene: TRBV7-9
clone size: -
J gene: TRBJ2-7
D gene: -

CDR3 protein: CASSLEGDGEKLFF
CDR3 DNA: TGCGCCAGCAGCTTGGAAGGAGATGGTGAAAAACTGTTTTTT
V gene: TRBV5-1
clone size: few
J gene: TRBJ1-4
D gene: -

CDR3 protein: CASSHSSGYEQFF
CDR3 DNA: TGCGCCAGCAGCCACTCCTCAGGGTATGAGCAGTTCTTC
V gene: TRBV5-1
clone size: -
J gene: TRBJ2-1
D gene: -

CDR3 protein: CASRSGTEETDTQYF
CDR3 DNA: TGTGCCAGCAGGTCAGGGACAGAGGAGACAGATACGCAGTATTTT
V gene: TRBV9
clone size: -
J gene: TRBJ2-3
D gene: TRBD1

CDR3 protein: CASSLDAPRLGNTIYF
CDR3 DNA: TGTGCCAGCAGTTTAGATGCACCGAGATTAGGAAACACCATATATTTT
V gene: TRBV28
clone size: -
J gene: TRBJ1-3
D gene: -

CDR3 protein: CASSTGSNQPQHF
CDR3 DNA: TGTGCCAGTAGCACAGGTAGCAATCAGCCCCAGCATTTT
V gene: TRBV19
clone size: few
J gene: TRBJ1-5
D gene: -

CDR3 protein: CATGTAYNSPLHF
CDR3 DNA: TGTGCCACCGGGACAGCTTATAATTCACCCCTCCACTTT
V gene: TRBV15
clone size: once
J gene: TRBJ1-6
D gene: TRBD1

CDR3 protein: CASSLSPGDTEAFF
CDR3 DNA: TGCGCCAGCAGCTTGTCCCCGGGAGACACTGAAGCTTTCTTT
V gene: TRBV5-1
clone size: few
J gene: TRBJ1-1
D gene: -

CDR3 protein: CASSEVSGNTIYF
CDR3 DNA: TGCGCCAGCAGCGAAGTCTCTGGAAACACCATATATTTT
V gene: TRBV5-1
clone size: -
J gene: TRBJ1-3
D gene: -

CDR3 protein: CASSIMGDNEKLFF
CDR3 DNA: TGCGCCAGCAGCATCATGGGAGATAATGAAAAACTGTTTTTT
V gene: TRBV5-1
clone size: -
J gene: TRBJ1-4
D gene: -

CDR3 protein: CASSPEGPSNTGELFF
CDR3 DNA: TGTGCCAGCAGTCCCGAGGGGCCTTCGAACACCGGGGAGCTGTTTTTT
V gene: TRBV7-3
clone size: -
J gene: TRBJ2-2
D gene: -

CDR3 protein: CASSSGGDTEAFF
CDR3 DNA: TGTGCCAGCAGTTCCGGAGGTGACACTGAAGCTTTCTTT
V gene: TRBV7-9
clone size: few
J gene: TRBJ1-1
D gene: -

CDR3 protein: CASSVVAGGTEAFF
CDR3 DNA: TGTGCCAGCAGCGTAGTGGCCGGGGGGACTGAAGCTTTCTTT
V gene: TRBV9
clone size: few
J gene: TRBJ1-1
D gene: -

CDR3 protein: CAIRSYSLNYGYTF
CDR3 DNA: TGTGCCATCAGGTCGTACAGTCTAAACTATGGCTACACCTTC
V gene: TRBV10-3
clone size: -
J gene: TRBJ1-2
D gene: -

CDR3 protein: CASSLVQQGGSEQFF
CDR3 DNA: TGTGCCAGCAGCTTAGTTCAACAGGGGGGTAGTGAGCAGTTCTTC
V gene: TRBV7-6
clone size: -
J gene: TRBJ2-1
D gene: TRBD1

CDR3 protein: CASSQTNNEQFF
CDR3 DNA: TGCGCCAGCAGCCAAACGAACAATGAGCAGTTCTTC
V gene: TRBV4-1
clone size: -
J gene: TRBJ2-1
D gene: -

CDR3 protein: CASSLLSGANVLTF
CDR3 DNA: TGTGCCAGCAGCTTGTTGTCTGGGGCCAACGTCCTGACTTTC
V gene: TRBV5-4
clone size: -
J gene: TRBJ2-6
D gene: -